What follows are 10 T cell receptor beta chains derived from one specimen sequenced in a study of T-cell memory formation after mild COVID-19. TCRdb analysed the 5' RACE reads with MiXCR anew, one entry per CDR3 protein. This sample carries approximately 150,000 distinct CDR3 sequences, roughly 15% of them seen once, and the ten largest clones take around 14%. Sequencing was performed on PBMCs or a T cell subset sorted from them (not recorded which). Receptor source: an adult woman who had mild COVID-19 (a few samples of this study predate the infection). Cell type and time point are not known.

DNA of the CDR3: TGCAGCGTTGAAGGACTAGAGGGCTACACCTTC. As protein: CSVEGLEGYTF. The J gene is TRBJ1-2, the V gene TRBV29-1; D is undetermined. There are 11 residues in the CDR3. Germline lookup yields CDR1 SQVTM and CDR2 ANQGSEA. The ends were cut back, 1 base at V and 8 bases at J, with 8 bases in the middle.

This rearrangement joins TRBV4-1 to TRBJ2-3, with D uncertain. Trimming shortened V by 1 base and J by 3 bases, and 14 bases separated the two germline ends. There are 16 residues in the CDR3. The germline CDR1 and CDR2 sequences are MGHRA and YSYEKL. The CDR3 protein is CASSQGTSFMTDTQYF. The CDR3 DNA sequence: TGCGCCAGCAGCCAAGGGACCTCTTTTATGACAGATACGCAGTATTTT.

The rearrangement uses TRBV30 and TRBJ2-2, with TRBD1 matching 7 bases. The germline V gene encodes CDR1 GTSNPN and CDR2 SVGIG (reference sequence). Trimming removed 3 bases from V and 2 bases from J; junction bases left unmatched: 6. The CDR3 is 15 amino acids. For the CDR3, the DNA is TGTGCCTGGAGCACCGGGACAGAAAACACCGGGGAGCTGTTTTTT. Translation gives CAWSTGTENTGELFF.

Remarks on this clonotype: The junction does not match germline at one end; this may be a read error. The V and J genes are TRBV4-1 and TRBJ2-7; TRBD1 matches 9 bases. Germline V lookup: CDR1 MGHRA, CDR2 YSYEKL. This CDR3 region has 15 residues. In nucleotides, the CDR3 is TGCGCCAGCAGCCAAGACGGACAGGGGATCAACGAGCTGTACTTC. Its translation: CASSQDGQGINELYF.

J is TRBJ1-4 and V is TRBV5-1; D not resolved. V lost 1 base and J 8 bases, leaving 15 bases between the germline ends. There are 15 residues in the CDR3. Germline V gene sequence: CDR1 SGHRS, CDR2 YFSETQ. The CDR3 here is CASSLSAAVNEKLFF. Here the CDR3 DNA reads TGCGCCAGCAGCTTGTCCGCGGCAGTGAACGAAAAACTGTTTTTT.

The V gene is TRBV15, the J gene TRBJ1-2; D is unclear. This CDR3 spans 13 amino acids. The ends were cut back, 0 bases at V and 4 bases at J, with 6 bases in the middle. Germline V gene sequence: CDR1 LNHNV, CDR2 YYDKDF (reference sequence). CDR3 residues: CATSRDRTYGYTF. The CDR3 nucleotides are TGTGCCACCAGCAGAGACCGTACCTATGGCTACACCTTC.

In its sample, this clonotype was seen once. The chain uses TRBV6-1 and TRBJ2-7, with TRBD1 matching 7 bases. The CDR3 consists of 14 residues. The ends lost 10 bases at V and 0 bases at J; junction bases unmatched: 9. Germline V gene lookup returns CDR1 MNHNS and CDR2 SASEGT. The CDR3 is CATVIGDSSYEQYF. The CDR3 DNA reads TGTGCCACCGTTATCGGGGACAGCTCCTACGAGCAGTACTTC.

The CDR3 DNA is TGTGCCAGCAGCGATGGGCAGCTAGGCGCTGAAGCTTTCTTT. This codes for CASSDGQLGAEAFF. The V call is TRBV11-3, the J call TRBJ1-1, with no clear D. Trimming removed 5 bases from V and 6 bases from J, with 16 bases in between. Germline assignment: CDR1 SGHNT and CDR2 YENEEA. CDR3 length: 14 amino acids.

This clonotype was picked up one time. The V call is TRBV24-1, the J call TRBJ2-2, with D unresolved. V gave up 6 bases and J gave up 5 bases, with 12 bases separating them. CDR1 and CDR2 (germline): KGHDR, SFDVKD. The CDR3 runs to 14 residues. The CDR3 DNA follows: TGTGCCACCAGTAAGCCCTCGGGTACCGGGGAGCTGTTTTTT. This sequence encodes CATSKPSGTGELFF.

V is TRBV20-1 and J is TRBJ1-1; TRBD1 matches 9 bases. CDR3 length: 17 residues. The V and J ends lost 0 bases and 1 base, in that order; junction bases with no gene match: 9. The germline V gene encodes CDR1 DFQATT and CDR2 SNEGSKA (reference sequence). CDR3 region: CSARDKRQGVSNTEAFF. CDR3 sequence (DNA): TGCAGTGCTAGAGATAAGCGACAGGGGGTCTCGAACACTGAAGCTTTCTTT.